One sample yielded the 8 T cell receptor beta chains listed below, sequenced in a study of early T cells in non-severe SARS-CoV-2 infection. One entry per CDR3 protein, called by TCRdb with MiXCR from the 5' RACE reads. Of 68,000 or so distinct CDR3 sequences in the sample, 9% to 15% were seen once. What was sequenced was whole blood. The receptors derive from an adult who was a healthcare worker with PCR-confirmed SARS-CoV-2 infection or an uninfected control (not recorded which).

The genes are TRBV3-1 and TRBJ1-1, with D hard to call. Germline V lookup: CDR1 LGHDT, CDR2 YNNKEL (reference sequence). CDR3 size: 12 residues. V was pared by 6 bases and J by 1 base, with 6 bases between. CDR3 residues: CASRYGNTEAFF. As DNA, the CDR3 is TGTGCCAGCAGATATGGGAACACTGAAGCTTTCTTT.

This clonotype was seen at least ten times. The chain uses TRBV6-6 and TRBJ1-5, with D perhaps matching TRBD1 (5 bases). The CDR3 extends over 15 amino acids. Germline V gene lookup returns CDR1 MNHNY and CDR2 SVGAGI (reference sequence). The V end was cut by 6 bases, the J end by 1 base, with 13 bases between. The CDR3 bases are TGTGCCAGCAGGGCCCCGGACAAGAGCAATCAGCCCCAGCATTTT. The encoded protein is CASRAPDKSNQPQHF.

This clonotype appeared many times. The chain has TRBV12-5 and TRBJ1-1; 7 nucleotides align to TRBD1. Germline V gene sequence: CDR1 LGHNT, CDR2 FRNRAP. After removal of 5 bases from V and 4 bases from J, the junction contained 13 bases not matched to a gene. This CDR3 is 16 amino acids long. DNA for the CDR3: TGTGCTAGTGGTCCCCCCCACAGGGGATTAGTCACTGAAGCTTTCTTT. The encoded protein is CASGPPHRGLVTEAFF.

This clonotype has a count of ten or more. DNA of the CDR3: TGCAGTGCTAGCCCCGGACAGGGAGATTCACCCCTCCACTTT. Residues: CSASPGQGDSPLHF. This chain connects TRBV20-1 to TRBJ1-6; 8 nucleotides match TRBD1. Looked up from germline, CDR1 is DFQATT and CDR2 is SNEGSKA (reference sequence). The CDR3 is 14 residues long. V gave up 3 bases and J gave up 8 bases; unmatched junction bases: 6.

Only a few counts were recorded for this clonotype. The chain combines TRBV12-3 or TRBV12-4 with TRBJ1-2, with a tentative D call TRBD1 (5 bases). The length of the CDR3 is 12 residues. Trimming took off 6 bases at V and 6 bases at J, with 11 bases between the two ends. The chain's CDR3 is CASSQGIHGYTF. CDR3 nucleotides: TGTGCCAGCAGCCAGGGTATCCATGGCTACACCTTC.

The chain uses TRBV5-6 and TRBJ2-7; D is unresolved. CDR3 size: 14 residues. Per the germline V gene, CDR1 is SGHDT and CDR2 is YYEEEE. The V and J ends lost 0 bases and 0 bases respectively, with 7 bases between them. The CDR3 region is CASSLGFSSYEQYF. In nucleotides, the CDR3 is TGTGCCAGCAGCTTGGGTTTCTCCTCCTACGAGCAGTACTTC. Drawing the rest from reference TRBV5-6 and TRBJ2-7, the complete variable domain is DAGVTQSPTHLIKTRGQQVTLRCSPKSGHDTVSWYQQALGQGPQFIFQYYEEEERQRGNFPDRFSGHQFPNYSSELNVNALLLGDSALYLCASSLGFSSYEQYFGPGTRLTVT.

The chain couples TRBV10-2 to TRBJ2-4, with 8 bases identical to TRBD1. This CDR3 region has 15 residues. Germline V gives CDR1 WSHSY, CDR2 SAAADI. After removal of 6 bases from V and 5 bases from J, the junction contained 9 bases not matched to a gene. The CDR3: CASRETGTGENIQYF. CDR3 sequence (DNA): TGCGCCAGCAGAGAAACCGGGACAGGAGAAAACATTCAGTACTTC.

This clonotype came up a few times. The V and J genes are TRBV12-3 or TRBV12-4 and TRBJ2-1, with a tentative D call TRBD2 (5 bases). The V end was cut by 2 bases, the J end by 4 bases, with 9 bases between. CDR3 length: 14 amino acids. CDR3 nucleotide sequence: TGTGCCAGCAGTTTACCCCCGGGGTACAATGAGCAGTTCTTC. Its protein product is CASSLPPGYNEQFF.